The clone carrying this T cell receptor (beta chain) was observed at least ten times. Its antigen is not identified. Uncontrolled infection, other autoimmune disease, pregnancy or lactation disqualified patients from enrolment. The diagnostic basis comprised clinical symptoms, serum thyroxine and TRAb, thyroid ultrasound and orbital computed tomography. The CDR3 extends over 15 amino acids. The germline CDR1 and CDR2 sequences are MNHNS and SASEGT. V shed 5 bases, J shed 8 bases, and the junction held 9 bases outside the gene matches. The CDR3 regions of TCR beta were amplified from RNA transcripts. HTBI primers were used for first-round RT-PCR of the TCR CDR3. TCRdb passed the multiplex PCR reads through MiXCR, listing each CDR3 protein once. This sample has approximately 530,000 distinct CDR3 sequences, with about 20% found just once. This specimen belongs to a study of T cells in Graves' hyperthyroidism and ophthalmopathy. Study details: Peripheral blood was drawn at first diagnosis, prior to all treatment.

General study results and limits: Ophthalmopathy cases were set apart from stable hyperthyroidism by a 13 V-J model.

The sample comprised blood. The TCR sequence derives from a man aged 40-55 years with Graves' ophthalmopathy. This rearrangement joins TRBV6-1 to TRBJ2-1; TRBD1 matches at 10 bases. The CDR3 is CASSPGGQGNDEQFF. CDR3 nucleotide sequence: TGTGCCAGCAGTCCCGGGGGACAGGGGAATGATGAGCAGTTCTTC.